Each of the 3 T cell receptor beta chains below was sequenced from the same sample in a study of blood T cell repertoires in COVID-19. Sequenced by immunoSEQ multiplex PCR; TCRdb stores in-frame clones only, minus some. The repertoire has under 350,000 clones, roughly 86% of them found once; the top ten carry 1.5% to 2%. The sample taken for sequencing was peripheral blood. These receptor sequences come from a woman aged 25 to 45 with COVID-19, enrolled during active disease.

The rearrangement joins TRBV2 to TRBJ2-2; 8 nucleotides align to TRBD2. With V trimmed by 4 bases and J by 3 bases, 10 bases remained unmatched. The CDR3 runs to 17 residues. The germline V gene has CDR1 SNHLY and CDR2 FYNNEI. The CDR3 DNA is TGTGCCAGCAGTGTCGGGCGGGGGGTTATTGACACCGGGGAGCTGTTTTTT. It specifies CASSVGRGVIDTGELFF.

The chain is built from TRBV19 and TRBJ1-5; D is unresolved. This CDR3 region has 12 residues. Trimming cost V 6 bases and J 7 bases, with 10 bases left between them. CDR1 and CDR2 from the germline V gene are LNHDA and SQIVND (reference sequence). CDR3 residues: CASRRENQPQHF. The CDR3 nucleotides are TGTGCCAGTAGAAGAGAAAACCAGCCCCAGCATTTT.

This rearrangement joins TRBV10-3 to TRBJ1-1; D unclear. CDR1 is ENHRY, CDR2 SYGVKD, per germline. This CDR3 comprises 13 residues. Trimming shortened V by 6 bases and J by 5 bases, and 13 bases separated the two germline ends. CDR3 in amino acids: CAIRDSLGTEAFF. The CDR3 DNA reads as TGTGCCATCAGGGACTCACTGGGGACTGAAGCTTTCTTT.